Below are 21 T cell receptor beta chains sequenced from a single sample in a study of tumor and adjacent non-tumor tissue in lung cancer. A modified ARM-PCR protocol with three rounds of nested PCR amplified TCRbeta. One entry per CDR3 protein results from TCRdb running MiXCR on the multiplex PCR reads. The sample contains about 75,000 distinct CDR3 sequences, around 65% of which appear only once. This sample's RNA came from whole unsorted tissue. Distant lung tissue was collected more than 3 cm away from the tumor edge. The sample consisted of distant non-tumor lung tissue. Every receptor here comes from a woman in her 50s with non-small cell lung cancer.

With respect to this clonotype: The junction shows a germline mismatch at one end, possibly a read error. J is TRBJ2-1 and V is TRBV10-3; 7 nucleotides agree with TRBD2. Per germline, CDR1 ENHRY and CDR2 SYGVKD. The CDR3 length is 15 residues. The CDR3 nucleotides read TGTGCCATCAGACAGACAAGCGGGACGAACAATAAGCAGTTCTTC. This gives the protein CAIRQTSGTNNKQFF.

About this clonotype: A much larger clone sits a single nucleotide away, making a read error possible. The gene calls are TRBV20-1 and TRBJ2-2; D possibly corresponds to TRBD2 (5 bases). The germline V gene encodes CDR1 DFQATT and CDR2 SNEGSKA (reference sequence). The CDR3 has 15 residues. V was cut by 6 bases and J by 6 bases, with 20 bases left in between. CDR3 DNA: TGCAGTGCGACTAACGTAGCGACCTACGCCGGGGAGCTGTTTTTT. It translates to CSATNVATYAGELFF.

As concerns this clonotype: The junction departs from the called germline gene at one end, perhaps through a read error. V usage is TRBV11-2 and J usage is TRBJ2-3, with D maybe TRBD1 (6 bases). The length of the CDR3 is 14 residues. Germline V gene data show CDR1 as SGHAT and CDR2 as FQNNGV. The CDR3 protein is CASSLDSGESTQCF. In DNA, the CDR3 is TGTGCCAGCAGTTTAGACTCAGGGGAGTCAACGCAGTGTTTT.

Turning to this clonotype: The junction departs from the called germline gene at one end, perhaps through a read error. The rearrangement joins TRBV4-1 to TRBJ2-3, with TRBD2 matching 9 bases. The CDR3 length is 14 residues. CDR1 is MGHRA, CDR2 YSYEKL, per germline. CDR3 DNA: TGCGCCAGTTCAGGAAGGGTAGCGGGAGAAACGCAATATTTT. This sequence encodes CASSGRVAGETQYF.

With regard to this clonotype: One end of the junction is discordant with germline, which a read error may explain. This sequence joins TRBV6-1 and TRBJ2-1; no clear D gene. The CDR3 is made up of 15 amino acids. Germline V CDR1 and CDR2: MNHNS, SASEGT. The DNA of the CDR3 is TGTGCCAGCAGCGAAGGTGACGCACCGAGGAATGAGCAGTTCTTC. This translates into CASSEGDAPRNEQFF.

This clonotype was recorded a few times. A much larger clonotype is one base distant, so this may be a read error. The chain couples TRBV20-1 to TRBJ2-1; D possibly corresponds to TRBD2 (5 bases). The CDR3 extends over 15 amino acids. Germline V gene lookup returns CDR1 DFQATT and CDR2 SNEGSKA (reference sequence). CDR3 sequence (DNA): TGCAGTACTAGAGTACAGACTATCCAAAACAATGAGCAGTTCTTC. It codes for CSTRVQTIQNNEQFF.

Turning to this clonotype: This may be a read error, as it is one base from a much larger clone. This chain joins TRBV9 and TRBJ1-4, with D possibly matching TRBD1 (5 bases). V dropped 4 bases and J dropped 13 bases, with 14 bases sitting between them. The CDR3 extends over 12 amino acids. The V gene's germline CDR1 is SGDLS and CDR2 YYNGEE. In DNA, the CDR3 is TGTGCCAGCAGCATAGAGGAGGGACCACTGTTTTTT. Amino acids: CASSIEEGPLFF.

With regard to this clonotype: The junction does not match germline at one end; this may be a read error. This chain uses TRBV11-2 with TRBJ2-1; D gene ambiguous. CDR1 and CDR2 (germline): SGHAT, FQNNGV. The CDR3 loop spans 14 amino acids. The CDR3 coding sequence is TGTGCCGGCAGCTTTATTGGGAAGGCCGGTGCGCAGTTCTTC. This encodes CAGSFIGKAGAQFF.

This clonotype was detected only once. The junction shows a germline mismatch at one end, possibly a read error. This rearrangement joins TRBV18 to TRBJ1-5, with D unclear. The CDR3 consists of 15 residues. The V gene's germline CDR1 is KGHSH and CDR2 LQKENI. The CDR3 loop reads CGSSPSYGSNQPQHF. The CDR3 coding sequence is TGTGGCAGCTCACCTTCCTATGGGAGCAATCAGCCCCAGCATTTT. The complete variable domain, with remaining parts taken from reference TRBV18 and TRBJ1-5, reads NAGVMQNPRHLVRRRGQEARLRCSPMKGHSHVYWYRQLPEEGLKFMVYLQKENIIDESGMPKERFSAEFPKEGPSILRIQQVVRGDSAAYFCGSSPSYGSNQPQHFGDGTRLSIL.

As for this clonotype: Just one base apart from a much larger clone, this may be a read error. The rearrangement joins TRBV6-5 to TRBJ2-1; D perhaps matches TRBD1 (6 bases). This CDR3 spans 12 amino acids. Germline CDR1 and CDR2: MNHEY and SVGAGI. CDR3 nucleotide sequence: TGTACCAGCAGTTACTCAACAGGGGAGCAGTTCTTC. Translation: CTSSYSTGEQFF.

Details on this clonotype: One end of the junction varies from germline; a read error may be responsible. The chain is built from TRBV12-3 or TRBV12-4 and TRBJ1-2; D remains ambiguous. The CDR3 consists of 14 residues. CDR3 nucleotide sequence: TGTGCCACTAGTATGCATGAGCGTGGCTATCGCTACACCTTC. Encoded protein: CATSMHERGYRYTF.

This clonotype appeared a single time. The chain recombines TRBV6-6 with TRBJ2-2; 15 nucleotides line up with TRBD2. Germline V gene sequence: CDR1 MNHNY, CDR2 SVGAGI (reference sequence). The CDR3 length is 16 residues. Germline trimming cut 10 bases from V and 6 bases from J; bases unmatched to any gene: 9. The CDR3 bases are TGTGCCACAAGTCCGGGACTAGCGGGAGGAGCCGGGGAGCTGTTTTTT. The encoded protein is CATSPGLAGGAGELFF.

The V gene is TRBV4-1, the J gene TRBJ2-1; D is ambiguous. Germline CDR1 is MGHRA and CDR2 is YSYEKL. Trimming shortened V by 0 bases and J by 4 bases, and 10 bases separated the two germline ends. CDR3 length equals 15 residues. For the CDR3, the DNA is TGCGCCAGCAGCCAAGATCACACAGTATACAATGAGCAGTTCTTC. Translated, it gives CASSQDHTVYNEQFF.

Of note for this clonotype: Lacking the conserved final phenylalanine or tryptophan, this CDR3 likely reflects a read error. V and J are TRBV11-2 and TRBJ2-1; the D is unclear. Germline-derived CDR1 and CDR2 are SGHAT and FQNNGV. This CDR3 comprises 13 residues. Trimming removed 5 bases from V and 7 bases from J, with 12 bases in between. CDR3 sequence reads: CASSHPSINEQFL. The CDR3 nucleotides read TGTGCCAGCAGCCACCCGTCTATTAATGAGCAGTTCTTA.

This clonotype was recorded at least ten times. This chain connects TRBV6-2 or TRBV6-3 to TRBJ2-3, with D perhaps TRBD1 or TRBD2 (5 bases each). Trimming left V 2 bases short and J 3 bases short, with 15 bases between. The CDR3 consists of 16 residues. Germline CDR1 reads MNHEY; CDR2 reads SVGEGT. CDR3 loop: CASSYERSRGTDTQYF. CDR3 sequence (DNA): TGTGCCAGCAGTTACGAGCGGTCTAGGGGAACAGATACGCAGTATTTT.

A word on this clonotype: It is likely a read error, because the conserved phenylalanine at the end of the CDR3 is missing. J is TRBJ1-1 and V is TRBV12-3 or TRBV12-4; D remains unclear. This CDR3 region has 14 residues. Trimming cost V 1 base and J 2 bases, with 8 bases left between them. The CDR3 protein is CASSLGGSNTEAFL. The CDR3 DNA reads TGTGCCAGCAGTTTAGGCGGATCTAACACTGAAGCTTTCCTT.

A note on this clonotype: Compared with germline, one end of the junction differs, possibly owing to a read error. The chain uses TRBV11-1 and TRBJ2-1; D gene ambiguous. Looked up from germline, CDR1 is SGHAT and CDR2 is FQDESV (reference sequence). The CDR3 contains 13 residues. Here the CDR3 DNA reads TGTGCCAGCAGCTTCACTCCAGGCGACGAGCAGTTTTTC. It yields the protein CASSFTPGDEQFF.

This chain joins TRBV28 and TRBJ1-5; no clear D. The last part of the DNA fits TRBJ2-3 better; the J call may be wrong. The length of the CDR3 is 16 residues. From germline, CDR1 is MDHEN and CDR2 SYDVKM. The CDR3 nucleotides read TGTGCCAGCAGTCTAACTCAGAGGCTCAGCAATCAGCCCCAGTATTTT. Its translation: CASSLTQRLSNQPQYF.

As for this clonotype: A much larger clone sits a single nucleotide away, making a read error possible. V is TRBV7-8 and J is TRBJ2-2; tentatively, D is TRBD2 (5 bases). Germline CDR1 is SGHVS and CDR2 is FQNEAQ. The CDR3 is made up of 15 amino acids. The CDR3 protein is CASSSPAATTGEPFF. The CDR3 region has the DNA TGTGCCAGCAGCTCACCGGCAGCGACCACCGGGGAGCCGTTTTTT.

V usage is TRBV20-1 and J usage is TRBJ2-1; D is undetermined. The CDR3 contains 15 residues. Germline V lookup: CDR1 DFQATT, CDR2 SNEGSKA (reference sequence). V lost 5 bases to trimming and J lost 8 bases, with 22 bases between them. CDR3 nucleotides: TGCAGTGCTTCCTCTGGGAAGTCCCTATTAGATGAGCAGTTCTTC. It encodes CSASSGKSLLDEQFF.

With respect to this clonotype: A read error may produce the germline difference seen at one junction end. The chain is built from TRBV20-1 and TRBJ2-3; no firm D call. The CDR3 extends over 12 amino acids. Germline V gene data show CDR1 as DFQATT and CDR2 as SNEGSKA (reference sequence). The DNA for the CDR3 is TGCAGTGCTAAGGGAATAGTGGATACGCAGTATTTC. This sequence encodes CSAKGIVDTQYF.